This T cell receptor beta chain was identified during a study of beta chain features in type 1 diabetes (dated by TCRdb to 2016 to 2019). With regard to the full study: Mean age, gender distribution, total cell number and subset yield were not different between patients and healthy donors. A total of 107,917,701 sorted cells were examined across all samples, and the number of cells per subset was strongly correlated with RNA yield. In the study, recently diagnosed type 1 diabetes patients and matched healthy donors were compared on the TCRB repertoires of their sorted circulating CD4+ T cell subsets. Naive and central memory subsets were obtained from all 28 donors, but regulatory and stem cell-like memory subsets were isolated from only 8 patients and roughly 8 healthy donors. The paper's findings and limits, for the study overall: Naive, central memory and regulatory TCRB repertoires appeared to be more similar among patients than among healthy donors. In all four CD4+ subsets, TCRB CDR3 length was moderately but significantly shorter in type 1 diabetes patients. Only small numbers of individuals were included in the HLA sub-analyses, which left unresolved whether HLA type had any influence on TCRB rearrangement. PCR might favor shorter templates, but patient and control samples were amplified and corrected together, so any skew would affect both groups equally. At VDJ recombination sites, patients with type 1 diabetes made fewer insertions and deleted more nucleotides, a pattern implying thymic rearrangement abnormalities. Sequencing cDNA rather than genomic DNA could over-represent highly expressing activated cells, although activation and CD3 levels did not differ between groups.

All of the isolated RNA was reverse transcribed with the High Capacity cDNA Reverse Transcription Kit, so expressed TCRB transcripts were sequenced. Deep immunoSEQ sequencing was applied to naive, central memory and regulatory T cell samples, giving an average of around 3.4 million total reads per sample. After sorted cells were lysed in RLT buffer, RNA was extracted with DNase-treated RNeasy Micro or Mini kits, with the choice depending on cell number. Each cell subset was processed on its own to prevent cross-contamination, while patient and healthy donor samples were processed together. The immunoSEQ multiplex PCR was used to amplify TCRB sequences from cDNA, generating 87-bp fragments that spanned the CDR3 region. Sequencing of the amplicons was done on the Illumina HiSeq platform. As for the original processing: Synthetic template baselines were used to correct PCR bias computationally, reads within Hamming distance 2 were collapsed, and singletons that could not be merged were discarded. By aligning reads against IMGT, V, D and J genes, CDR3 length, and insertions or deletions at six rearrangement sites were assigned. Within each subset, clonotype counts were normalized to sorted cell number, after which true diversity and Gini coefficients were computed with the tcR R package. Repertoire sharing was quantified using the overlap coefficient calculated on TCRB nucleotide sequences. Out-of-frame TCRB sequences from naive cells were analyzed as a proxy for the pre-selection repertoire. Here the immuneACCESS table is served through TCRdb, limited to in-frame sequences with V and J called. Missing clones are a known gap in these copies; in checked studies unresolved V genes cover under half, and the rest lacks a known reason. Clonal size and the V and J genes are those of that table, whereas D and trimming came from the DNA. The table for this sample lists 280,000 or so clones; 14% to 15% of them were counted only once. Approximately 0.015% of the sample goes to the ten largest clones.

A single peripheral blood draw of around 0.11 L on average was collected from each donor into heparinised tubes. Using a panel that included CD45RO, CCR7, CD25, CD127, CD95 and CD27, naive, central memory, regulatory and stem cell-like memory CD4+ T cells were sorted on a BD FACSAria II. Purity was above 95% for every sorted population. PBMCs were isolated immediately by Lymphoprep density gradient centrifugation and stained directly without culture. So that batch effects would be minimized, each experiment stained and sorted samples in pairs, pairing one healthy donor with one patient. About this clone itself: What antigen it recognizes has not been identified. The input lacks base qualities; no much larger clone sits a single base away.

The junction shows trimming of 3 bases on V and 1 base on J, plus 11 bases between the germline ends. Via the germline V gene, CDR1 is MDHEN and CDR2 SYDVKM. From the cysteine up to the phenylalanine, the CDR3 has a length of 15 residues. Only the CDR3 region is kept as DNA, spanning 45 bases read in frame from base 1. The specimen was naive CD4+ T cells from blood. What this sample's cell subset or site label stands for: true naive CD4+ T cells. The sequence is built from TRBV28 and TRBJ2-3, with TRBD2 tentatively as D gene (6 bases match). This sequence was found in a young man with type 1 diabetes. The DNA sequence follows: TGTGCCAGCAGTTTTGTAGCGGATCGCACAGATACGCAGTATTTT. It codes for CASSFVADRTDTQYF. The variable domain in full, with residues beyond the CDR3 obtained from the reference TRBV28 and TRBJ2-3 genes, is DVKVTQSSRYLVKRTGEKVFLECVQDMDHENMFWYRQDPGLGLRLIYFSYDVKMKEKGDIPEGYSVSREKKERFSLILESASTNQTSMYLCASSFVADRTDTQYFGPGTRLTVL.